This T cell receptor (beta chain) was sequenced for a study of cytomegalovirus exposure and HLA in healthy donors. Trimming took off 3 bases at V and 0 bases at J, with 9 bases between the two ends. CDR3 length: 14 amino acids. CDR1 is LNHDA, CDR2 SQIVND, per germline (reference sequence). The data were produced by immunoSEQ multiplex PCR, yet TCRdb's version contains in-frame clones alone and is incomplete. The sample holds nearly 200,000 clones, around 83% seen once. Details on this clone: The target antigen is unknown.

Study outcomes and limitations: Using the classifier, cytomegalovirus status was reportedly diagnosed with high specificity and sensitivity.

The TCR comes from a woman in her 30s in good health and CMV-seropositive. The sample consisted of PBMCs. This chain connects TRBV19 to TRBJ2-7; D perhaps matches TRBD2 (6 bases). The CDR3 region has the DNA TGTGCCAGTAGTATCGGACTAAGCTCCTACGAGCAGTACTTC. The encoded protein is CASSIGLSSYEQYF.